Listed here are 2 T cell receptor beta chains from one sample, sequenced in a study of lymphopenia after photon versus proton radiotherapy. Clones were read by immunoSEQ multiplex PCR, and TCRdb kept only the in-frame ones, dropping some. Counted here are some 30,000 clones, around 94% occurring once; the ten biggest clones make up around 0.7%. This specimen consisted of peripheral blood, obtained from a patient treated with photon-based radiotherapy. Receptors originate from a woman in her 50s with cholangiocarcinoma.

This rearrangement joins TRBV4-3 to TRBJ1-2; D not resolved. With 8 bases removed from V and 4 bases from J, the gap between germline ends came to 11 bases. CDR1 is LGHNA and CDR2 is YSLEER in the germline V gene. There are 12 residues in the CDR3. CDR3 protein: CASGQAGYGYTF. DNA for the CDR3: TGCGCCAGCGGGCAGGCCGGCTATGGCTACACCTTC.

The chain combines TRBV5-4 with TRBJ1-2; D not resolved. V lost 3 bases and J 0 bases, leaving 9 bases between the germline ends. The CDR3 loop spans 14 amino acids. The V gene's germline CDR1 is SGHNT and CDR2 YYREEE (reference sequence). DNA for the CDR3: TGTGCCAGCAGCTCGCCTAATACTAACTATGGCTACACCTTC. Residues: CASSSPNTNYGYTF. Full variable domain (remainder filled in from reference TRBV5-4 and TRBJ1-2): ETGVTQSPTHLIKTRGQQVTLRCSSQSGHNTVSWYQQALGQGPQFIFQYYREEENGRGNFPPRFSGLQFPNYSSELNVNALELDDSALYLCASSSPNTNYGYTFGSGTRLTVV.